One sample yielded the 30 T cell receptor beta chains listed below, sequenced in a study of response to subunit inactivated influenza vaccine. Each CDR3 protein is one row after TCRdb ran MiXCR on the RT-PCR reads. The profile shows about 500,000 distinct CDR3 sequences, approximately 15% of them singletons. Here the sequenced sample was CD4+ T cells sorted from PBMCs, taken 23 to 25 months after vaccination. The receptors derive from a man aged 45-69 years who received an inactivated influenza vaccine.

The sample holds a few counts of this clonotype. V and J are TRBV27 and TRBJ1-5, with D uncertain. Germline lookup yields CDR1 MNHEY and CDR2 SMNVEV (reference sequence). V lost 3 bases to trimming and J lost 4 bases, with 10 bases between them. This CDR3 contains 14 residues. The CDR3 region is CASSFQRGNQPQHF. Written as DNA, the CDR3 is TGTGCCAGCAGTTTCCAACGAGGTAATCAGCCCCAGCATTTT.

This clonotype was seen a few times. This chain connects TRBV12-3 or TRBV12-4 to TRBJ1-5; 8 bases align to TRBD1. The CDR3 is 14 residues long. The V gene end was trimmed by 3 bases and the J gene end by 7 bases; junction bases not matched to a gene: 5. In nucleotides, the CDR3 is TGTGCCAGCAGTTTCGCAGGGGGCAGGCAGCCCCAGCATTTT. The encoded protein is CASSFAGGRQPQHF.

This clonotype has just a few counts. The gene calls are TRBV12-3 or TRBV12-4 and TRBJ1-6; 9 bases line up with TRBD1. Trimming cost V 6 bases and J 7 bases; bases outside gene matches: 4. The CDR3 has 14 residues. For the CDR3, the DNA is TGTGCCAGCAGCTACGGACAGGGGAATTCACCCCTCCACTTT. This encodes CASSYGQGNSPLHF.

Only a few counts were recorded for this clonotype. The rearrangement uses TRBV20-1 and TRBJ2-1; 12 bases align to TRBD2. Germline V gives CDR1 DFQATT, CDR2 SNEGSKA (reference sequence). V lost 2 bases to trimming and J lost 8 bases; unmatched junction nucleotides: 7. The CDR3 contains 15 residues. The CDR3 bases are TGCAGTGCTAGACCTACTAGCGGGGGGATGGATGAGCAGTTCTTC. Amino acid sequence: CSARPTSGGMDEQFF.

V and J are TRBV20-1 and TRBJ2-7; D possibly uses TRBD1 or TRBD2 (5 bases each). Germline V gene data show CDR1 as DFQATT and CDR2 as SNEGSKA (reference sequence). Trimming took off 0 bases at V and 7 bases at J, with 16 bases between the two ends. There are 14 residues in the CDR3. CDR3: CSARDRGAGWEQYF. CDR3 DNA: TGCAGTGCTAGAGATCGAGGGGCTGGCTGGGAGCAGTACTTC.

The chain employs TRBV10-3 and TRBJ2-7; a weak D match, TRBD1 (5 bases). Trimming took 3 bases from V and 4 from J, leaving 7 bases between them. The CDR3 extends over 12 amino acids. The germline V gene has CDR1 ENHRY and CDR2 SYGVKD. The CDR3 DNA is TGTGCCATCAGTGAAAAGGGGTACGAGCAGTACTTC. Its translation: CAISEKGYEQYF.

This clonotype was recorded many times. The chain links TRBV4-1 to TRBJ1-2, with D hard to call. The ends were cut back, 1 base at V and 6 bases at J, with 9 bases in the middle. The V gene's germline CDR1 is MGHRA and CDR2 YSYEKL. The CDR3 spans 13 residues. The CDR3 DNA sequence: TGCGCCAGCAGCCAAGGAGGGTACAATGGCTACACCTTC. It translates to CASSQGGYNGYTF.

At least ten counts were recorded for this clonotype. V usage is TRBV5-1 and J usage is TRBJ2-3; no clear D gene. Per the germline V gene, CDR1 is SGHRS and CDR2 is YFSETQ. Deletions cut 2 bases from V and 3 bases from J, with 10 bases between. This CDR3 has 14 residues. This CDR3 is CASSFTKGTDTQYF. The CDR3 nucleotides read TGCGCCAGCAGCTTCACTAAAGGAACAGATACGCAGTATTTT.

Only a few counts were recorded for this clonotype. The V gene is TRBV18, the J gene TRBJ2-6; 8 nucleotides align to TRBD1. Looked up from germline, CDR1 is KGHSH and CDR2 is LQKENI. This CDR3 comprises 16 residues. V lost 1 base and J lost 4; bases outside the gene matches: 3. CDR3 in DNA: TGTGCCAGCTCACCACGACAGGGGACAGGGGCCAACGTCCTGACTTTC. Its translation: CASSPRQGTGANVLTF.

The chain employs TRBV25-1 and TRBJ2-1, with TRBD2 matching over 9 bases. Germline V CDR1 and CDR2: MGHDK, SYGVNS. The CDR3 runs to 15 residues. The junction had 8 bases not matched to a gene; V was cut back by 7 bases and J by 4 bases. The CDR3: CASMRGGGAYNEQFF. As DNA, the CDR3 is TGTGCCAGCATGCGTGGCGGGGGGGCATACAATGAGCAGTTCTTC. Full variable domain (rest looked up from reference TRBV25-1 and TRBJ2-1): EADIYQTPRYLVIGTGKKITLECSQTMGHDKMYWYQQDPGMELHLIHYSYGVNSTEKGDLSSESTVSRIRTEHFPLTLESARPSHTSQYLCASMRGGGAYNEQFFGPGTRLTVL.

The gene calls are TRBV10-3 and TRBJ2-5, with D perhaps matching TRBD2 (5 bases). Between the trimmed V and J ends, which lost 6 bases and 5 bases, there was a span of 13 bases. The CDR3 has 13 amino acids. Germline V CDR1 and CDR2: ENHRY, SYGVKD. The CDR3: CAISVGERETQYF. The CDR3 region has the DNA TGTGCCATCAGCGTTGGGGAGCGGGAGACCCAGTACTTC.

This clonotype occurred a few times. The chain couples TRBV5-1 to TRBJ2-7; 7 bases are shared with TRBD2. The CDR3 runs 13 residues. The V gene's germline CDR1 is SGHRS and CDR2 YFSETQ. Trimming cost V 4 bases and J 5 bases; bases outside gene matches: 6. The CDR3 loop is CASSRWEGNEQYF. The CDR3 bases are TGCGCCAGCAGCCGGTGGGAGGGGAACGAGCAGTACTTC.

This clonotype was seen only a few times. The chain recombines TRBV3-1 with TRBJ1-1, with a weak D call TRBD1 (5 bases). The CDR3 covers 17 residues. Germline lookup yields CDR1 LGHDT and CDR2 YNNKEL (reference sequence). V lost 2 bases and J 1 base, leaving 17 bases between the germline ends. CDR3 in DNA: TGTGCCAGCAGCCAATGGCAGACGGGGGGGAGGAACACTGAAGCTTTCTTT. Its protein is CASSQWQTGGRNTEAFF. Filled out from reference TRBV3-1 and TRBJ1-1, the complete variable domain reads DTAVSQTPKYLVTQMGNDKSIKCEQNLGHDTMYWYKQDSKKFLKIMFSYNNKELIINETVPNRFSPKSPDKAHLNLHINSLELGDSAVYFCASSQWQTGGRNTEAFFGQGTRLTVV.

This clonotype was recorded a few times. The V and J genes are TRBV6-2 or TRBV6-3 and TRBJ2-5, with TRBD2 matching 11 bases. The CDR3 is 19 residues long. Germline CDR1 is MNHEY and CDR2 is SVGEGT. V was pared by 6 bases and J by 5 bases, with 20 bases of the junction left unmatched. In nucleotides, the CDR3 is TGTGCCAGCAGCCCTACTTTTGCTAGCGGGGGGAACCAAGGGGAGACCCAGTACTTC. Its protein is CASSPTFASGGNQGETQYF.

The chain links TRBV21-1 to TRBJ2-1; the table's D call of TRBD2 was not tested on the DNA. TRBV21-1 is an annotated pseudogene. The CDR3 totals 17 residues. CDR3 sequence reads: CASSKGARTGGYDEQFF. CDR3 in DNA: TGTGCCAGCAGCAAAGGAGCTAGGACCGGAGGGTATGATGAGCAGTTCTTC.

This clonotype showed up many times. V usage is TRBV20-1 and J usage is TRBJ1-1; TRBD1 matches 7 bases. Germline CDR1 is DFQATT and CDR2 is SNEGSKA (reference sequence). Trimming removed 0 bases from V and 10 bases from J; junction bases left unmatched: 8. The CDR3 has 13 residues. The CDR3 spells CSARDPQGDGAFF. In nucleotides, the CDR3 is TGCAGTGCTAGAGATCCGCAGGGGGATGGAGCTTTCTTT.

This clonotype appeared many times. The V call is TRBV4-2, the J call TRBJ2-1; 10 bases map to TRBD2. Germline CDR1 and CDR2: LGHNA and YNFKEQ. The CDR3 has 17 residues. V lost 0 bases, J lost 7 bases, and 9 bases stayed unmatched. In DNA form, the CDR3 reads TGTGCCAGCAGCCAAGATCCTAGCGGGAGTGTGTTAAATGAGCAGTTCTTC. This translates into CASSQDPSGSVLNEQFF.

This clonotype appeared a few times. This chain links TRBV5-1 with TRBJ2-2, with 7 bases that match TRBD1. The CDR3 spans 15 residues. Per the germline V gene, CDR1 is SGHRS and CDR2 is YFSETQ. Trimming at V came to 5 bases and at J to 5 bases, leaving 9 bases not matched to a gene. The CDR3 spells CASSTDRSSTGELFF. For the CDR3, the DNA is TGCGCCAGCAGTACGGACAGGAGCTCAACCGGGGAGCTGTTTTTT.

This clonotype showed up just a few times. The CDR3 DNA reads TGCAGTGCTAGACCACCTGCCGGGACTAGCTTTATAGATGAGCAGTTCTTC. Translating it yields CSARPPAGTSFIDEQFF. The chain has TRBV20-1 and TRBJ2-1; 9 bases map to TRBD2. CDR1 is DFQATT, CDR2 SNEGSKA, per germline (reference sequence). The CDR3 is 17 amino acids. The V gene end was trimmed by 2 bases and the J gene end by 8 bases; junction bases not matched to a gene: 16.

The rearrangement joins TRBV6-2 or TRBV6-3 to TRBJ2-7; D remains unclear. This CDR3 contains 16 residues. The germline V and J ends were trimmed by 0 bases and 1 base, with 13 bases remaining between them. CDR1 MNHEY and CDR2 SVGEGT come from the germline V gene. As DNA, the CDR3 is TGTGCCAGCAGTTACTCTCCTCCGCGTCAATCCTACGAGCAGTACTTC. This sequence encodes CASSYSPPRQSYEQYF.

There are a few counts of this clonotype. The chain uses TRBV4-2 and TRBJ2-3; 10 bases agree with TRBD2. The V gene's germline CDR1 is LGHNA and CDR2 YNFKEQ. The ends lost 1 base at V and 2 bases at J; junction bases unmatched: 6. The CDR3 spans 17 residues. The CDR3 loop is CASSQVPAGGPTDTQYF. The CDR3 nucleotides are TGTGCCAGCAGCCAAGTGCCAGCGGGAGGGCCCACAGATACGCAGTATTTT.

With respect to this clonotype: Given a much more abundant clone one base away, this may be a read error. This chain links TRBV20-1 with TRBJ1-5; 7 bases are a match to TRBD1. The CDR3 is 17 amino acids. CDR1 is DFQATT, CDR2 SNEGSKA, per germline (reference sequence). CDR3 in DNA: TGCTGTGCTAGAGAGATTACAGGGGCCATTGAAAATCAGCCCCAGCATTTT. It encodes CCAREITGAIENQPQHF.

The chain has TRBV7-2 and TRBJ2-1, with unresolved D. Trimming stripped 6 bases from V and 4 bases from J, with 16 bases between. The CDR3 totals 15 residues. The V gene's germline CDR1 is SGHTA and CDR2 FQGNSA. The CDR3 sequence: CASSLAMPEYNEQFF. CDR3 DNA sequence: TGTGCCAGCAGTTTGGCAATGCCAGAATACAATGAGCAGTTCTTC.

V gene TRBV7-8 combines with J gene TRBJ2-1; D is undetermined. The germline gives CDR1 SGHVS, CDR2 FQNEAQ. The CDR3 has 12 amino acids. Trimming cost V 5 bases and J 10 bases, with 12 bases left between them. Here the CDR3 reads CASSPSFEEQFF. The CDR3 DNA reads TGTGCCAGCAGCCCGAGTTTTGAAGAGCAGTTCTTC.

The table lists this clonotype with a few counts. The chain uses TRBV20-1 and TRBJ1-2; D possibly corresponds to TRBD1 (6 bases). The CDR3 has 13 residues. CDR1 and CDR2 from the germline V gene are DFQATT and SNEGSKA (reference sequence). Trimming took 5 bases from V and 1 from J, leaving 11 bases between them. CDR3 loop: CSALEDSNYGYTF. The CDR3 bases are TGCAGTGCTCTAGAGGACAGTAACTATGGCTACACCTTC.

The gene calls are TRBV7-2 and TRBJ2-7; 8 bases are shared with TRBD1. This CDR3 comprises 17 residues. V lost 3 bases, J lost 3 bases, and 13 bases stayed unmatched. The V gene's germline CDR1 is SGHTA and CDR2 FQGNSA. The DNA of the CDR3 is TGTGCCAGCAGCTTGGGGGGATCCGACAGGGGATACTACGAGCAGTACTTC. Its protein product is CASSLGGSDRGYYEQYF.

The rearrangement uses TRBV20-1 and TRBJ1-4; TRBD1 is a possible D gene (6 bases). This CDR3 contains 14 residues. The germline CDR1 and CDR2 sequences are DFQATT and SNEGSKA (reference sequence). V lost 3 bases to trimming and J lost 4 bases, with 12 bases between them. CDR3 loop: CSARRGALNEKLFF. Here the CDR3 DNA reads TGCAGTGCTAGGAGGGGGGCTCTTAATGAAAAACTGTTTTTT.

This clonotype was observed a few times. The rearrangement links TRBV28 to TRBJ2-5, with 9 bases that match TRBD1. CDR3 length equals 16 residues. CDR1 and CDR2 from the germline V gene are MDHEN and SYDVKM. Losses at the gene ends were 6 bases for V and 3 bases for J; bases not matched to a gene: 11. The CDR3 spells CASRPTPGQGKETQYF. The CDR3 bases are TGTGCCAGCAGACCGACGCCGGGACAGGGTAAAGAGACCCAGTACTTC.

V and J are TRBV2 and TRBJ1-2, with 8 bases that match TRBD1. Unmatched junction bases numbered 9, after V lost 6 bases and J lost 9 bases. Germline-derived CDR1 and CDR2 are SNHLY and FYNNEI. The CDR3 has 13 residues. The CDR3 nucleotides are TGTGCCAGCAGCGTGGGACAGGCGGCGAGCTACACCTTC. Translating gives CASSVGQAASYTF.

At least ten counts were recorded for this clonotype. The rearrangement uses TRBV7-9 and TRBJ2-1; the D gene is possibly TRBD2 (6 bases). Germline V lookup: CDR1 SEHNR, CDR2 FQNEAQ (reference sequence). This CDR3 comprises 17 residues. V was shortened by 6 bases and J by 7 bases, with 25 bases between the two germline ends. CDR3 sequence (DNA): TGTGCCAGCAGAGCGCTAGCGACGAAGATCATAGGGAATGAGCAGTTCTTC. This gives the protein CASRALATKIIGNEQFF.